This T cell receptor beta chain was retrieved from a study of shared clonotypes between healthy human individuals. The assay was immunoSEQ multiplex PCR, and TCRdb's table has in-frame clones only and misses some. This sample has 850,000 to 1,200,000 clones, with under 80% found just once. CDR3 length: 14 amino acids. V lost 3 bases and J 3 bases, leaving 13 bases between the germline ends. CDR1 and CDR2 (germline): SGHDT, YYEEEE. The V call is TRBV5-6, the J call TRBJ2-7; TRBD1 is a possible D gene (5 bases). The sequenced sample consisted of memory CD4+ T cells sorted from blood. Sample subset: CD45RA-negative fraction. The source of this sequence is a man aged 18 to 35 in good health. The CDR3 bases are TGTGCCAGCAGCTCCCTGGACACCCACTACGAGCAGTACTTC. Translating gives CASSSLDTHYEQYF.